The next 5 T cell receptor beta chains were all read from a single sample in a study of blood T cell repertoires in COVID-19. Sequencing was performed with immunoSEQ multiplex PCR; in TCRdb, only in-frame clones are kept and a portion is missing. The repertoire holds roughly 200,000 clones, with around 83% as singletons. Sequencing input: peripheral blood. The origin of the receptors is a human donor in a cohort sampled during active COVID-19.

This chain links TRBV7-3 with TRBJ2-5, with TRBD1 identical over 8 bases. V dropped 5 bases and J dropped 1; count of bases not matched to a gene: 9. This CDR3 is built from 16 residues. Germline V gene data show CDR1 as SGHTA and CDR2 as FQGTGA. The CDR3 loop is CASSASGGALQETQYF. The CDR3 nucleotides are TGTGCCAGCAGCGCCTCAGGGGGCGCGCTCCAAGAGACCCAGTACTTC.

This chain connects TRBV7-8 to TRBJ1-1, with D tentatively TRBD1 (5 bases). Trimming stripped 5 bases from V and 1 base from J, with 17 bases between. The CDR3 length is 16 residues. From germline, CDR1 is SGHVS and CDR2 FQNEAQ. CDR3 sequence reads: CASSRETTGPNTEAFF. The CDR3, as DNA: TGTGCCAGCAGCCGAGAGACCACAGGACCGAACACTGAAGCTTTCTTT.

This clone was observed at least ten times. The chain combines TRBV5-4 with TRBJ2-6; D gene ambiguous. The length of the CDR3 is 15 residues. V shed 5 bases and J shed 4 bases, with 13 bases lying between them. The germline CDR1 and CDR2 sequences are SGHNT and YYREEE (reference sequence). CDR3 bases: TGTGCCAGCAGGCCCCGATACGAGGGGGCCAACGTCCTGACTTTC. Amino acids: CASRPRYEGANVLTF.

The J gene is TRBJ1-6, the V gene TRBV28, with D perhaps TRBD1 (5 bases). V was clipped by 6 bases and J by 4 bases, with 10 bases between them. CDR3 length: 14 residues. Germline CDR1 is MDHEN and CDR2 is SYDVKM. The CDR3 loop reads CASRRDSYNSPLHF. The CDR3 DNA is TGTGCCAGCAGGAGGGACTCTTATAATTCACCCCTCCACTTT.

This chain connects TRBV19 to TRBJ1-2, with 10 nucleotides matching TRBD1. The CDR3 loop spans 14 amino acids. From germline, CDR1 is LNHDA and CDR2 SQIVND (reference sequence). The V segment lost 4 bases and the J segment 4 bases; nucleotides outside the gene matches: 3. The CDR3 protein is CASSTGTGAYGYTF. The CDR3, as DNA: TGTGCCAGTAGTACCGGGACAGGGGCCTATGGCTACACCTTC.